This T cell receptor (beta chain) is from a study of brain T cells in children with intractable seizures. Study-level results: Pre- and post-surgery blood differed in depth, so pre-surgery absences may be undersampling. Each case's top public CDR3 resembled known HCMV, EBV or influenza A CDR3s. HCMV serostatus was not known, and viral specificity came from CDR3 similarity only.

This table comes from immunoSEQ multiplex PCR, and its TCRdb copy is limited to in-frame clones, with some not included. The top ten hold approximately 9.1% of the sample, which has thousands of clones, nearly 75% seen once. Surgery cases with the highest brain T cell transcript signatures were chosen for sequencing. At least one anti-epileptic drug was given before surgery. The V end was cut by 8 bases, the J end by 1 base, with 11 bases between. The CDR3 length is 13 residues. Germline-derived CDR1 and CDR2 are MGHDK and SYGVNS. On this clone itself: Its antigen is unknown.

The receptor's source is a boy younger than two with tuberous sclerosis and intractable seizures. The gene calls are TRBV25-1 and TRBJ2-5; D might be TRBD2 (6 bases). This specimen was resected brain tissue, taken at surgery. In DNA form, the CDR3 reads TGTGCCAGCCGGGGGTCACCCCAAGAGACCCAGTACTTC. Amino acids: CASRGSPQETQYF.